The clone carrying this TCR beta chain was counted a few times. The sample belongs to a study of identical twins. Using its own MiXCR run on the 5' RACE reads, TCRdb lists one record per CDR3 protein. The table includes 700,000 or so distinct CDR3 sequences, 21% detected once. This sample was shared with a second study, whose subject was T cells expressing NK-cell markers.

The clonotype originates from a young woman in good health. Sequencing input: PBMCs.

For the CDR3, the DNA is TGCAGCGTGAGCGGACAGGGGGAAAAACTGTTTTTT. Its protein product is CSVSGQGEKLFF. The chain combines TRBV29-1 with TRBJ1-4; the match to TRBD1 covers 9 bases. Trimming removed 6 bases from V and 8 bases from J; junction bases left unmatched: 4. The CDR3 has 12 amino acids. Germline loops: CDR1 SQVTM, CDR2 ANQGSEA.